Each of the 5 T cell receptor beta chains below was sequenced from the same sample in a study of blood T cell repertoires in COVID-19. The assay was immunoSEQ multiplex PCR, and TCRdb's table has in-frame clones only and misses some. The table includes nearly 60,000 clones, 90% detected once. The sequenced sample was peripheral blood. These receptors came from a man aged 55 to 70 with active COVID-19.

The rearrangement uses TRBV7-9 and TRBJ2-7; TRBD2 might be the D (5 bases). The V end lost 2 bases, the J end lost 5 bases, and 13 bases lay between the germline ends. The length of the CDR3 is 14 residues. CDR1 and CDR2 from the germline V gene are SEHNR and FQNEAQ (reference sequence). The CDR3: CASSLMELGNEQYF. The CDR3 DNA reads TGTGCCAGCAGCTTAATGGAACTAGGCAACGAGCAGTACTTC.

The chain joins TRBV3-1 (or the pseudogene TRBV3-2) to TRBJ2-7, with 7 positions matching TRBD2. In germline, CDR1 is LGHDT, CDR2 YNNKEL (reference sequence). The CDR3 spans 14 residues. The J segment lost 0 bases and the V segment lost 1 base, leaving 0 bases of the junction unmatched. This chain's CDR3 is CASSQGGGSYEQYF. The CDR3 DNA follows: TGTGCCAGCAGCCAAGGCGGGGGCTCCTACGAGCAGTACTTC.

V usage is TRBV2 and J usage is TRBJ1-2; D remains ambiguous. The CDR3 length is 17 residues. Trimming took off 0 bases at V and 8 bases at J, with 22 bases between the two ends. CDR1 and CDR2 (germline): SNHLY, FYNNEI. CDR3 in amino acids: CASSEALADAGSGGYTF. For the CDR3, the DNA is TGTGCCAGCAGTGAAGCGCTTGCGGACGCCGGCAGCGGGGGCTACACCTTC.

Of note for this clone: Other DNA sequences in this sample translate to the same CDR3. The chain couples TRBV28 to TRBJ1-2, with D possibly matching TRBD1 (6 bases). The V gene's germline CDR1 is MDHEN and CDR2 SYDVKM. The CDR3 contains 13 residues. V was trimmed by 2 bases and J by 2 bases, leaving 6 bases between them. In nucleotides, the CDR3 is TGTGCCAGCAGTTTAACAGGGAACTATGGCTACACCTTC. This codes for CASSLTGNYGYTF.

V is TRBV24-1 and J is TRBJ1-4; 7 bases are shared with TRBD1. V was clipped by 4 bases and J by 5 bases; unmatched bases: 6. CDR3 size: 15 residues. CDR1 is KGHDR and CDR2 is SFDVKD in the germline V gene. The chain's CDR3 is CATSDPGTENEKLFF. The CDR3 nucleotides are TGTGCCACCAGTGACCCCGGGACAGAAAATGAAAAACTGTTTTTT.